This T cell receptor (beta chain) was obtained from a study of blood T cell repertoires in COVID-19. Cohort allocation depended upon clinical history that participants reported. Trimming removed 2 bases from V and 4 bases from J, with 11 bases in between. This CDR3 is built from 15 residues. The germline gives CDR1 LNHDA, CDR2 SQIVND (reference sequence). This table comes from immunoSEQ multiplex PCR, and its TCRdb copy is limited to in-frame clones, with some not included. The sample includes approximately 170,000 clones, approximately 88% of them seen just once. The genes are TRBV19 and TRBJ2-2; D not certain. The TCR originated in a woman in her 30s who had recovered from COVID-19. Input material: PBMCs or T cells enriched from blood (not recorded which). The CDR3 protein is CASSIYGGATGELFF. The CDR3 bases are TGTGCCAGTAGTATATATGGCGGTGCCACCGGGGAGCTGTTTTTT.